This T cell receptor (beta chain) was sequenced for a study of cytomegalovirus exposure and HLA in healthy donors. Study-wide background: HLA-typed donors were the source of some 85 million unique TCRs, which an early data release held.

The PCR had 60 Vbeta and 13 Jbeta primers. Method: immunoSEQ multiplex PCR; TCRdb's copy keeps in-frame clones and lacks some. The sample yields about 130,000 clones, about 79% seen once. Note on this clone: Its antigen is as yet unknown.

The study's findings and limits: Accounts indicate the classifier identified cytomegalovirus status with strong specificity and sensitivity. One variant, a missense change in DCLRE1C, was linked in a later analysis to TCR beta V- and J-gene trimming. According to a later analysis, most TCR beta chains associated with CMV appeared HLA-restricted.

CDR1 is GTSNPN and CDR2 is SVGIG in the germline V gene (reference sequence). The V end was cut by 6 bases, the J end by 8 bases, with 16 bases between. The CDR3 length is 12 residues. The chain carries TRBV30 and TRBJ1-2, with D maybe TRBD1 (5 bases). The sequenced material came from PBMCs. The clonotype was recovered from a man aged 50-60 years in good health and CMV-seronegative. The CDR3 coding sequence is TGTGCCTGTGCCACAGGTCTCTTCGGCTACACCTTC. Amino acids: CACATGLFGYTF.